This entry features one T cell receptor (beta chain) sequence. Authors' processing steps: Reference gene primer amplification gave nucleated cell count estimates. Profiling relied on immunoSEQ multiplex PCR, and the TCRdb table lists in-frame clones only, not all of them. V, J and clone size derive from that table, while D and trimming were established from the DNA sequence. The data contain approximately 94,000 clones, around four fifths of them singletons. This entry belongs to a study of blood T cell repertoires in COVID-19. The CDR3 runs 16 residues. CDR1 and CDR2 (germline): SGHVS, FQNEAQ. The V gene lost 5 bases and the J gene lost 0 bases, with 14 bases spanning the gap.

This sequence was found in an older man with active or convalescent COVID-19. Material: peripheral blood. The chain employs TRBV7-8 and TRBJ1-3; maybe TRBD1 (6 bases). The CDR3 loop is CASSLRDRSSGNTIYF. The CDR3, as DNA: TGTGCCAGCAGCCTTAGAGACAGGAGCTCTGGAAACACCATATATTTT. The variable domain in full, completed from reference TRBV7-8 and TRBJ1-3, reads GAGVSQSPRYKVAKRGQDVALRCDPISGHVSLFWYQQALGQGPEFLTYFQNEAQLDKSGLPSDRFFAERPEGSVSTLKIQRTQQEDSAVYLCASSLRDRSSGNTIYFGEGSWLTVV.